One sample yielded the 3 T cell receptor beta chains listed below, sequenced in a study of blood T cell repertoires in COVID-19 (TCRdb year 2020). Receptor amplification or capture employed the immunoSEQ multiplex PCR assay. The table was pulled from immuneACCESS by TCRdb, which kept in-frame rearrangements only. Such tables lose some clones; where checked, under half of the loss comes from unresolved V genes, and the rest has no known cause. The sample table shows 250,000 to 350,000 clones, and about 90% are seen once. The ten largest clonotypes hold 3.5% to 4.5% of the sample. Sample: PBMCs or T cells enriched from blood (not recorded which). The receptors were gathered from a woman aged 18-29 years with acute COVID-19.

CDR3 loop: CSVDNEQFF. In nucleotides, the CDR3 is TGCAGCGTCGACAATGAGCAGTTCTTC. The rearrangement uses TRBV29-1 and TRBJ2-1; no clear D. With 6 bases removed from V and 5 bases from J, the gap between germline ends came to 2 bases. The CDR3 extends over 9 amino acids. Germline CDR1 is SQVTM and CDR2 is ANQGSEA.

The chain joins TRBV6-5 to TRBJ1-5; 7 bases line up with TRBD1. The CDR3 runs 13 residues. V shed 6 bases and J 7 bases; nucleotides not matched to a gene: 6. Germline loops: CDR1 MNHEY, CDR2 SVGAGI. The CDR3 DNA is TGTGCCAGCAGCGAGGGGGCTGGACAGCCCCAGCATTTT. Protein: CASSEGAGQPQHF.

The chain joins TRBV28 to TRBJ1-2, with a weak D call TRBD1 (5 bases). Germline CDR1 and CDR2: MDHEN and SYDVKM. The germline V and J ends were trimmed by 8 bases and 0 bases, with 13 bases remaining between them. This CDR3 spans 14 amino acids. CDR3 in amino acids: CASEDAGANYGYTF. The CDR3 region has the DNA TGTGCCAGCGAGGACGCGGGGGCTAACTATGGCTACACCTTC.